The T cell receptor beta chain described here comes from a study of T-cell memory formation after mild COVID-19 (dated by TCRdb to the early 2020s). In terms of the full investigation: TCR sequence clusters from the two donors were found to be largely donor specific. Longitudinal TCRalpha and TCRbeta repertoire sequencing tracked T-cell clones expanding and contracting after mild COVID-19 in two donors. The cohort was made up of two young adult volunteers, one female and one male, who were previously healthy.

The investigation overall reported the following: SARS-CoV-2 specificity of the second-wave clones peaking on day 37 was not confirmed. The study included only two mild cases, and larger cohorts that include severe cases with pre-infection samples were judged to be necessary. Contracting CD4+ clones were found mainly in CM and EM memory subsets, while CD8+ clones were enriched in EMRA. From day 15 to 85, contracting clones showed balanced CD4/CD8 phenotypes, whereas a second wave of clones that expanded from day 15 to 37 leaned towards CD4+. Some responding clones were detected in pre-infection memory, suggesting pre-existing cross-reactive memory T cells joined the SARS-CoV-2 response.

Between the V and J ends, shortened by 1 base and 7 bases respectively, the junction contains 14 bases. The germline V gene yields SGHRS for CDR1 and YFSETQ for CDR2. From cysteine to phenylalanine, the CDR3 is 15 amino acids long. The only DNA kept is the CDR3, 45 bases in frame from the first base. For sequencing, an Illumina NovaSeq 6000 was employed. Using 5'RACE with constant-segment primers, TCRalpha and TCRbeta cDNA libraries were constructed, with sample barcodes and unique molecular identifiers added in the process. Trizol reagent was used to extract RNA from every sample. The libraries were amplified in two PCR steps, and the second step added a second sample barcode and Illumina TruSeq adapters. Sequencing of libraries was performed on an Illumina NovaSeq with 2 x 150 bp paired-end reads. The paper's data handling went like this. Reads were demultiplexed and collapsed into UMI-guided consensus sequences with migec v1.2.7. Using mixcr v2.1.11, UMI consensuses were aligned to TRA and TRB V and J templates and then assembled into clonotypes. Expanded or contracted clonotypes were those called significant by both edgeR and NoisET, with noise models trained on biological replicates. For edgeR calls, a false discovery rate-adjusted p below 0.01 and a log2 fold-change threshold of 1 were applied. As an exploratory analysis of dynamics, PCA with hierarchical clustering was applied to max-normalized trajectories of the 1000 most abundant clonotypes. Separately sequenced CD4+ and CD8+ repertoires were used to assign the CD4 or CD8 phenotype of responding clones. TCRdb reanalyzed the raw reads on its own, using fastp at Q25 for trimming and MiXCR for clone calling, and kept in-frame beta chains. Merged by CDR3 protein, the rows form single entries marked with the most common genes and DNA. TCRdb assigned the V and J calls; the authors' analysis was not used. For this sample there are 300,000 to 400,000 distinct CDR3 sequences; around a fifth appear just once. The ten biggest clones cover roughly an eighth of the sample.

To note about this clonotype: This receptor's antigen is unknown. No base-level quality is on record; no much larger clone is a single base apart.

Ficoll-Paque density gradient centrifugation was the method used to isolate PBMCs. This TCR was recovered from an adult woman who had mild COVID-19 (a few samples of this study predate the infection). The sample titles of this study are shuffled in the database, so cell type and time point are left out; the donor was told from shared clones. Sequenced material: PBMCs or a T cell subset sorted from them (not recorded which). The chain couples TRBV5-1 to TRBJ1-4; TRBD1 might be the D gene, on 5 matching bases. The CDR3 reads CASSLSGSGREKLFF. The sequenced DNA: TGCGCCAGCAGCTTGTCCGGTTCGGGACGTGAAAAACTGTTTTTT.